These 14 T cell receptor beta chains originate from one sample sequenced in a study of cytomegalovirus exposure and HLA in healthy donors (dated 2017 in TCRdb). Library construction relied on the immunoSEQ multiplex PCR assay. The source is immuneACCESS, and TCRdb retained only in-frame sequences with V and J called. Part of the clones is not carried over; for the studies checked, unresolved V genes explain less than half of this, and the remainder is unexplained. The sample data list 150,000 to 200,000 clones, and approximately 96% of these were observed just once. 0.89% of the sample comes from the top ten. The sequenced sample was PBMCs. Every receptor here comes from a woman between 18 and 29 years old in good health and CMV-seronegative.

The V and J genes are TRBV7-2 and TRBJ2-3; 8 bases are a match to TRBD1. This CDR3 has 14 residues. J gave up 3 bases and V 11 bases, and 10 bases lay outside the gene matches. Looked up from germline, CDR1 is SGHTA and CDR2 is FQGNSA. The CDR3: CAGRTGSFTDTQYF. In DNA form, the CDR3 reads TGTGCCGGTCGGACAGGGAGCTTTACAGATACGCAGTATTTT.

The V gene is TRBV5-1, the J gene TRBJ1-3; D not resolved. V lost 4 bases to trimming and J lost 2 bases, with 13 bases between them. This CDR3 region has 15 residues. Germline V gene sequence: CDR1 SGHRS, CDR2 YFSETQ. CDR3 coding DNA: TGCGCCAGCAGCGTATATCACGGGGCTGGAAACACCATATATTTT. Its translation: CASSVYHGAGNTIYF.

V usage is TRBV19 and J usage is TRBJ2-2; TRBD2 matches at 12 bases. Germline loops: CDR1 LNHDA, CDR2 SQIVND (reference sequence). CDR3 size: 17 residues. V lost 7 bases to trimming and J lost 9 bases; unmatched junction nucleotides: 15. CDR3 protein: CASTERTSGVRGRELFF. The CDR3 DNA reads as TGTGCCAGTACCGAAAGGACTAGCGGGGTGAGAGGCAGGGAGCTGTTTTTT.

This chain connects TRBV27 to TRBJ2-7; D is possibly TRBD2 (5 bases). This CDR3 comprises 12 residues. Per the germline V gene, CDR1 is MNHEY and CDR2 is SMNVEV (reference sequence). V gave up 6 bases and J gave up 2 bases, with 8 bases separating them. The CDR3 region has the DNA TGTGCCAGCAGGACCGGGACCTACGAGCAGTACTTC. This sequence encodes CASRTGTYEQYF.

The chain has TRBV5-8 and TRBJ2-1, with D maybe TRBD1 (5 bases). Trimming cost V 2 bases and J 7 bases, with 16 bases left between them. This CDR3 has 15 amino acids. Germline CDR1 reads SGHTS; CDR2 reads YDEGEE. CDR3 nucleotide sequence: TGTGCCAGCAGCTTTCGGTTCACAGGAAGGAATGAGCAGTTCTTC. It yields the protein CASSFRFTGRNEQFF.

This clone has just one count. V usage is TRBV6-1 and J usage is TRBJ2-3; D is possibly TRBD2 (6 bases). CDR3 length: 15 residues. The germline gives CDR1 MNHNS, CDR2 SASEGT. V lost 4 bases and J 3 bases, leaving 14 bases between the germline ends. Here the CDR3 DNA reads TGTGCCAGCAGTGGTCGGAGGGGATTTACAGATACGCAGTATTTT. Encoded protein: CASSGRRGFTDTQYF.

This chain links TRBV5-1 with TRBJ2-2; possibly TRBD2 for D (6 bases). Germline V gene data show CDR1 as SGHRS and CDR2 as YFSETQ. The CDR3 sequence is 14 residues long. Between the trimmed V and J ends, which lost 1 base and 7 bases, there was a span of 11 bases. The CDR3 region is CASSLRRGNGELFF. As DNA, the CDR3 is TGCGCCAGCAGCTTGCGTCGGGGGAACGGGGAGCTGTTTTTT.

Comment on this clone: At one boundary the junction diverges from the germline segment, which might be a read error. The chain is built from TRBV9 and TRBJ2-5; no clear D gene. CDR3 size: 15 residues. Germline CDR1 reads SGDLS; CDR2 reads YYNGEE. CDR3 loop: CASSVDNSGQGTQYF. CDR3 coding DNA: TGTGCCAGCAGCGTAGACAATTCGGGTCAAGGGACCCAGTACTTC.

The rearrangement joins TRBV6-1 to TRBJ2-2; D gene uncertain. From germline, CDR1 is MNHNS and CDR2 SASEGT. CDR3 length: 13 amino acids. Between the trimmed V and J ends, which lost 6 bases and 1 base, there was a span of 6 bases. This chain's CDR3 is CASRGRNTGELFF. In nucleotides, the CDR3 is TGTGCCAGCAGGGGCAGGAACACCGGGGAGCTGTTTTTT.

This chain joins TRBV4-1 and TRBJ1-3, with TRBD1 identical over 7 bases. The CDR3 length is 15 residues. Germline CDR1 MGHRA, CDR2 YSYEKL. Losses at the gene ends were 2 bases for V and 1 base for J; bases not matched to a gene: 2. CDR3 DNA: TGCGCCAGCAGCCAAAGACAGGGTTCTGGAAACACCATATATTTT. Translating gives CASSQRQGSGNTIYF.

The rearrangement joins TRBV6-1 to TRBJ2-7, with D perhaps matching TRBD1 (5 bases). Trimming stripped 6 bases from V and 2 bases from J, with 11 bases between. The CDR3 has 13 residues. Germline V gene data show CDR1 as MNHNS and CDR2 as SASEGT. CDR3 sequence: CASRQDSTYEQYF. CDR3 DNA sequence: TGTGCCAGCAGACAAGACAGTACCTACGAGCAGTACTTC.

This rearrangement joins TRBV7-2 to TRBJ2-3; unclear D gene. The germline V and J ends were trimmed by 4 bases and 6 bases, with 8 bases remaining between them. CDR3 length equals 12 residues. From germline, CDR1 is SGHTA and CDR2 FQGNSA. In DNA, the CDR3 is TGTGCCAGCAGCTCGTTTTCGGATACGCAGTATTTT. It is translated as CASSSFSDTQYF.

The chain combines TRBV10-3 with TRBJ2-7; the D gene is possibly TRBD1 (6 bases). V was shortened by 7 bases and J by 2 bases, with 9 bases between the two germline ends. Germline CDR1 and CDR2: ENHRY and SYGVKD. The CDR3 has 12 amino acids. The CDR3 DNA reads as TGTGCCATCAAGGACAGTACCTACGAGCAGTACTTC. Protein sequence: CAIKDSTYEQYF.

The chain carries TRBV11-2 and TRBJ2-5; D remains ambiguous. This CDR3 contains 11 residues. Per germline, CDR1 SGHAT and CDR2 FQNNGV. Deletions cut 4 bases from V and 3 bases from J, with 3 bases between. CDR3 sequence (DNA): TGTGCCAGCAGCTCTAAAGAGACCCAGTACTTC. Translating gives CASSSKETQYF.